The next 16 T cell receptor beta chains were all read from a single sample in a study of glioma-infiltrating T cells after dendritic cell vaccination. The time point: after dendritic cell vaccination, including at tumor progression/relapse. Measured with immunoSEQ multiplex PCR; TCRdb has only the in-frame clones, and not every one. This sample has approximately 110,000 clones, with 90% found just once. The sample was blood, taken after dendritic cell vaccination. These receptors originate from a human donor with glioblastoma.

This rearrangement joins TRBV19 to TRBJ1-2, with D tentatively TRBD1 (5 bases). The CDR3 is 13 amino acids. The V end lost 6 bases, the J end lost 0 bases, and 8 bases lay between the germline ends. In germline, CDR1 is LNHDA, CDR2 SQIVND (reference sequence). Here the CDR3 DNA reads TGTGCCAGTAGGCGGGACCCTAACTATGGCTACACCTTC. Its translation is CASRRDPNYGYTF.

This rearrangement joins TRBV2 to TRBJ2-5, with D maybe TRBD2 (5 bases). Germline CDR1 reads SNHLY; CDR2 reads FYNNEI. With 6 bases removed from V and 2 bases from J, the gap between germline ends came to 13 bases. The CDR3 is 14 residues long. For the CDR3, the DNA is TGTGCCAGCAGGGCCGGACTGGGTCAAGAGACCCAGTACTTC. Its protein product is CASRAGLGQETQYF.

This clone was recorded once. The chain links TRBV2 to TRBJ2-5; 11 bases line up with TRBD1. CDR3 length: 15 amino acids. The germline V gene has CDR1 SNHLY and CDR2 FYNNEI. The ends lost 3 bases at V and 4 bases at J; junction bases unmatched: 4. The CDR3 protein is CASSDSGTGGETQYF. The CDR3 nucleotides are TGTGCCAGCAGTGACTCAGGGACAGGGGGAGAGACCCAGTACTTC.

CDR3 nucleotides: TGTGCCAGCCCCCCCCGGCGGGGGTTGGATTCACCCCTCCACTTT. This gives the protein CASPPRRGLDSPLHF. This chain links TRBV2 with TRBJ1-6; D might be TRBD1 (5 bases). Germline values: CDR1 SNHLY, CDR2 FYNNEI. V was shortened by 8 bases and J by 8 bases, with 19 bases between the two germline ends. This CDR3 region has 15 residues.

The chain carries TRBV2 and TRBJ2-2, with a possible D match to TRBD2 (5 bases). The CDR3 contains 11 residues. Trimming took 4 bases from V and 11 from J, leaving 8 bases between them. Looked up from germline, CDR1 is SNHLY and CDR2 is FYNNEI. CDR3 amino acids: CASSARAELFF. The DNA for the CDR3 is TGTGCCAGCAGTGCGAGGGCTGAGCTGTTTTTT.

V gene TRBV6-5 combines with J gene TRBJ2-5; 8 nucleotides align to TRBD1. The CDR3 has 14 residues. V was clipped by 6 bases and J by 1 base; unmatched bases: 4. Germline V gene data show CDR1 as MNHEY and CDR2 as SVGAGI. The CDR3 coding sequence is TGTGCCAGCAGCACTGGACAGGGCCAAGAGACCCAGTACTTC. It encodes CASSTGQGQETQYF.

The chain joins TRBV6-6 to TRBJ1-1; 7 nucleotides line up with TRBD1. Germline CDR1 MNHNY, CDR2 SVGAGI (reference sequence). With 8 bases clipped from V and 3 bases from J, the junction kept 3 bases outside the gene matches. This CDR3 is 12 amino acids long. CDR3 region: CASGTGDTEAFF. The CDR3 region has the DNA TGTGCCAGCGGCACAGGGGACACTGAAGCTTTCTTT.

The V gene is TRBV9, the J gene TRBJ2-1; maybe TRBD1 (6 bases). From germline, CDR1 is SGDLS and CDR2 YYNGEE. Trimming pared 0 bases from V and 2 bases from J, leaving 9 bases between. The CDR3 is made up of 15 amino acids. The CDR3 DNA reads TGTGCCAGCAGCGTAGTGGGGGACACCTACAATGAGCAGTTCTTC. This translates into CASSVVGDTYNEQFF.

DNA for the CDR3: TGTGCCAGCAGTTCCACCGGGGCGGGACAAGAGACCCAGTACTTC. This gives the protein CASSSTGAGQETQYF. V usage is TRBV6-5 and J usage is TRBJ2-5; TRBD2 might be the D (6 bases). Germline V gene sequence: CDR1 MNHEY, CDR2 SVGAGI. This CDR3 spans 15 amino acids. The V gene lost 4 bases and the J gene lost 2 bases, with 14 bases spanning the gap.

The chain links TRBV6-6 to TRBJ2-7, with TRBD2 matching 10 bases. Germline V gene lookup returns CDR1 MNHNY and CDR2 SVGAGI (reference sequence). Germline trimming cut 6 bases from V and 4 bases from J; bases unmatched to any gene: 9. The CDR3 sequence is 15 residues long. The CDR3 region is CASSPAGTSDYEQYF. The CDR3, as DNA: TGTGCCAGCAGCCCCGCCGGGACTAGCGATTACGAGCAGTACTTC.

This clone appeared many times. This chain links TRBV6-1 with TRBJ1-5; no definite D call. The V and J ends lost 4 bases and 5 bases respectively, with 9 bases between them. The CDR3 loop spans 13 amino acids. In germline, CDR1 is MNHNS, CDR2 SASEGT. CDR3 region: CASSAQSHQPQHF. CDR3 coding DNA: TGTGCCAGCAGTGCACAGTCCCATCAGCCCCAGCATTTT.

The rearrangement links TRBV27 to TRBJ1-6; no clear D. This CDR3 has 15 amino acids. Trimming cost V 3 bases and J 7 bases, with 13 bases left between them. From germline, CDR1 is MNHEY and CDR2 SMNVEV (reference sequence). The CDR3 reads CASSFRTVKNSPLHF. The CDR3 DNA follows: TGTGCCAGCAGTTTTCGGACTGTTAAGAATTCACCCCTCCACTTT.

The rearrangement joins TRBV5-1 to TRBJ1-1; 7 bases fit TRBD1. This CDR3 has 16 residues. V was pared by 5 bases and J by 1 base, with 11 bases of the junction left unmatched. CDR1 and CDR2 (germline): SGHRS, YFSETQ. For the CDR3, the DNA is TGCGCCAGCAGAAAACGACAGGGCAGGGAGAACACTGAAGCTTTCTTT. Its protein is CASRKRQGRENTEAFF.

DNA of the CDR3: TGTGCCAGCAGGCCGGGACAGGGGACAGATTCACCCCTCCACTTT. This translates into CASRPGQGTDSPLHF. The V call is TRBV5-4, the J call TRBJ1-6, with 10 bases lining up with TRBD1. Germline V CDR1 and CDR2: SGHNT, YYREEE (reference sequence). V was clipped by 5 bases and J by 8 bases; unmatched bases: 7. This CDR3 has 15 amino acids.

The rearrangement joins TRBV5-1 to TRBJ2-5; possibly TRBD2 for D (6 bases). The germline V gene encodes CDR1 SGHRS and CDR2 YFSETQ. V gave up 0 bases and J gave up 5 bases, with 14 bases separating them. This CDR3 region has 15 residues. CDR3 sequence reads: CASSLGSSELETQYF. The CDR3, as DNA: TGCGCCAGCAGCTTGGGTTCTAGCGAGCTGGAGACCCAGTACTTC.

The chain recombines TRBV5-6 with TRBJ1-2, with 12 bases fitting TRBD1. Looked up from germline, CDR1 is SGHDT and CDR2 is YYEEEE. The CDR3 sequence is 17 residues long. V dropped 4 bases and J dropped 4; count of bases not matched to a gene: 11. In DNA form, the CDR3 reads TGTGCCAGCAGCCGCCCGGGGACAGGGGGCAATATCTATGGCTACACCTTC. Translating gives CASSRPGTGGNIYGYTF.